This T cell receptor (beta chain) was sequenced for a study of CXCR3-negative and CXCR3-positive naive CD8 T cells. 5' RACE that incorporated UMI labels was used to prepare the TRB cDNA libraries. TCRdb reworked the 5' RACE reads into one entry per CDR3 protein, no DNA. Its table records about 62,000 distinct CDR3 sequences. The CDR3 is 12 residues long. Germline CDR1 and CDR2: MGHDK and SYGVNS. The chain recombines TRBV25-1 with TRBJ2-5. Material: naive CXCR3- CD8+ T cells from blood. The sample's subset: CD45RO-CCR7+CD27+CD95- naive CD8+ T cells lacking CXCR3 (TNR3-). This TCR was recovered from a human donor in good health. Some clones in this sample may be carry-over from other donors' samples. CDR3: CASSEYRETQYF.